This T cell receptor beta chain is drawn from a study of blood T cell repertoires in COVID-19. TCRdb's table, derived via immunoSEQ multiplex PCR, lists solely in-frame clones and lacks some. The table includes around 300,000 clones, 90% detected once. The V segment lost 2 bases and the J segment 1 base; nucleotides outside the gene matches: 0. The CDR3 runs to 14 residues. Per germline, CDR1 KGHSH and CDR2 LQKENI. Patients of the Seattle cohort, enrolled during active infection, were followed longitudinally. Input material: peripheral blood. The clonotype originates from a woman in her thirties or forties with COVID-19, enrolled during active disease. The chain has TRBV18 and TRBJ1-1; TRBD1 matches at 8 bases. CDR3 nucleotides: TGTGCCAGCTCACCAGACAGGGGGAACACTGAAGCTTTCTTT. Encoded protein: CASSPDRGNTEAFF. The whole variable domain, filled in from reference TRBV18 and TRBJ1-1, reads NAGVMQNPRHLVRRRGQEARLRCSPMKGHSHVYWYRQLPEEGLKFMVYLQKENIIDESGMPKERFSAEFPKEGPSILRIQQVVRGDSAAYFCASSPDRGNTEAFFGQGTRLTVV.